A selection of T cell receptor beta chains follows, all from one sample in a study of T cell repertoires in cytomegalovirus infection. In TCRdb, the reads were re-called with MiXCR into one record per CDR3 protein. Of about 270,000 distinct CDR3 sequences in the sample, less than 25% are singletons; the top ten hold roughly a fifth. Their antigens are not known. The source was cultured PBMCs, collected from culture after CMV antigen stimulation. These receptors were obtained from a human donor in good health (CMV status not recorded). Some clones in this sample may be carry-over from other donors' samples. Each CDR3 is given with its conserved first and last residue. Fields, in order: V gene, J gene, CDR3 protein.

TRBV25-1,TRBJ1-2,CASSEDSAYNYGYTF
TRBV7-2,TRBJ2-5,CASSQRLRVETQYF
TRBV7-6,TRBJ2-5,CASSPTRSETQYF
TRBV7-8,TRBJ1-5,CASSLAGLTNQPQHF
TRBV7-9,TRBJ1-5,CASTGENQPQHF
TRBV7-2,TRBJ1-4,CASSLGNSNEKLFF
TRBV6-5,TRBJ1-6,CASSSGEADNSPLHF
TRBV7-2,TRBJ1-3,CASSLILWGLSGNTIYF
TRBV20-1,TRBJ2-7,CSAPRQGGGEQYF
TRBV6-1,TRBJ2-1,CASSLRTTLSSYNEQFF
TRBV12-3/TRBV12-4,TRBJ1-2,CASRQNYGYTF
TRBV7-2,TRBJ2-5,CASSPHSGRRGETQYF
TRBV12-3/TRBV12-4,TRBJ1-4,CASKLRDGGEKLFF